The clone carrying this T cell receptor (beta chain) appeared once. Authors' data handling: Reference gene primer amplification gave estimated nucleated cell counts. Data came from immunoSEQ multiplex PCR; TCRdb stores just in-frame clones and leaves some out. V and J calls plus clone size are reproduced from that table; the DNA served to infer D and trimming. The table shows about 310,000 clones, with around 86% occurring only once. This entry belongs to a study of blood T cell repertoires in COVID-19. Study information: The cDNA or gDNA used as material had been derived from T cells, B-cell-depleted T cells, or PBMCs.

CDR3 length: 14 amino acids. Germline V gene lookup returns CDR1 MDHEN and CDR2 SYDVKM. V was clipped by 8 bases and J by 9 bases, with 20 bases between them. The specimen was peripheral blood. The rearrangement uses TRBV28 and TRBJ2-1; D is uncertain. The sequence derives from a man in his forties or fifties with active or convalescent COVID-19. The CDR3 coding sequence is TGTGCCAGCTTTGTGGAAGACGGCCGCGGTGAGCAGTTCTTC. Translation gives CASFVEDGRGEQFF.